This T cell receptor beta chain comes out of a study of identical twins. The CDR3 length is 18 residues. V was trimmed by 5 bases and J by 4 bases, leaving 30 bases between them. Germline CDR1 is DFQATT and CDR2 is SNEGSKA (reference sequence). This clonotype was picked up many times. In TCRdb, the 5' RACE reads were re-called with MiXCR into one record per CDR3 protein. There are around 690,000 distinct CDR3 sequences in the sample; over 20% occur only once, and about 4.3% lies in the top ten. A further study also used this sample, focusing on T cells expressing NK-cell markers.

The rearrangement joins TRBV20-1 to TRBJ2-7; D tentatively fits TRBD1 or TRBD2 (5 bases each). The clonotype comes from a woman younger than 30 in good health. Sequenced: PBMCs. DNA of the CDR3: TGCAGTGCTGTAAGGGACGGAACATACCACCGCCTCGGATACGAGCAGTACTTC. It specifies CSAVRDGTYHRLGYEQYF.